Below, one T cell receptor beta chain is given with its context. This specimen belongs to a study of control samples from healthy donors and cancer patients. Here immunoSEQ multiplex PCR was the method, and the copy in TCRdb shows in-frame clones only, minus some. This sample yields over 150,000 clones, of which 96% are seen a single time; over 1% belongs to the top ten. This CDR3 is built from 13 residues. Germline lookup yields CDR1 SGHRS and CDR2 YFSETQ. The TCR comes from a woman aged 30 to 39 in good health. The V and J genes are TRBV5-1 and TRBJ2-5, with a possible D match to TRBD2 (6 bases). The sample comprised blood. The CDR3 coding sequence is TGCGCTCAGAGATCCGGGGGACAAGAGACCCAGTACTTC. This sequence encodes CAQRSGGQETQYF.